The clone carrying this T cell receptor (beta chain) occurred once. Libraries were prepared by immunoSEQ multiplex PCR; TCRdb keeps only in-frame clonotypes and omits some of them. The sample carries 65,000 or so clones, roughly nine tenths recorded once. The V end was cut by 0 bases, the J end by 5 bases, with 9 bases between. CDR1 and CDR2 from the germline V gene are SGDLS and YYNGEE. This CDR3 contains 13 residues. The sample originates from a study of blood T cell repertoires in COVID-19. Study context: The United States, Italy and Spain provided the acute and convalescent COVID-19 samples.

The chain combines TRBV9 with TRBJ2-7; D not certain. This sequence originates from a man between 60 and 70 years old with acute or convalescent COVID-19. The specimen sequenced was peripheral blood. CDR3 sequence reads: CASSVDLYHEQYF. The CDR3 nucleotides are TGTGCCAGCAGCGTAGACCTCTACCACGAGCAGTACTTC.